These T cell receptor beta chains were read from a single sample in a study of prognosis after radiotherapy for stage I lung cancer. TCRdb ran MiXCR on the multiplex PCR reads and lists one entry per CDR3 protein. The sample has about 31,000 distinct CDR3 sequences, about 33% seen once. The source was PBMCs, collected before or after stereotactic body radiation therapy (not recorded which). These receptors came from a donor over 45 with non-small cell lung cancer. CDR3s include the opening cysteine and the closing phenylalanine or tryptophan. Fields, in order: D gene, V gene, J gene, clone size, CDR3 DNA, CDR3 protein. D genes are given only for firm matches. A clone size is listed for some rows: how often the clone was seen (once, few, many), or a class if it is expanded.

.,TRBV7-3,TRBJ2-2,many,TGTGCCAGCAGCTTCGCGAACACCGGGGAGCTGTTTTTT,CASSFANTGELFF
.,TRBV6-1,TRBJ1-6,many,TGTGCCAGCAGGGTTGATGATTCACCCCTCCACTTT,CASRVDDSPLHF
TRBD2,TRBV12-3/TRBV12-4,TRBJ2-5,.,TGTGCCAGCACCCCAGGGACTAGCGGGAGGGAGACCCAGTACTTC,CASTPGTSGRETQYF
.,TRBV19,TRBJ1-5,.,TGTGCCAGTAGTTCATTTCTGTATATCAATCAGCCCCAGCATTTT,CASSSFLYINQPQHF
TRBD2,TRBV6-2/TRBV6-3,TRBJ2-3,many,TGTGCCAGCAGTCTAGCGGGAGATAAAGATACGCAGTATTTT,CASSLAGDKDTQYF
.,TRBV7-3,TRBJ2-2,many,TGTGCCAGCAGCTTGTTCGATTCGGGAAACGGGGGGGAGCTGTTTTTT,CASSLFDSGNGGELFF
.,TRBV12-3/TRBV12-4,TRBJ2-7,.,TGTGCCAGCAGCCCCTGGACATTCTACGAGCAGTACTTC,CASSPWTFYEQYF
.,TRBV6-2/TRBV6-3,TRBJ1-1,many,TGTGCCAGCACTCCGGGGGGGAACACTGAAGCTTTCTTT,CASTPGGNTEAFF
.,TRBV16,TRBJ2-2,few,TGTGCCAGCATCGGACCGGGACCCTCACTCCTAGACTCCGGGGAGCTGTTTTTT,CASIGPGPSLLDSGELFF
.,TRBV6-1,TRBJ2-5,.,TGTGCCAGCAGTAACGCCTGGACTAACTTAGATACCCAGTACTTC,CASSNAWTNLDTQYF
TRBD2,TRBV20-1,TRBJ2-1,many,TGCAGTGCGGGAGGACTAGCGGGTTACAATGAGCAGTTCTTC,CSAGGLAGYNEQFF
.,TRBV3-1,TRBJ2-5,many,TGTGCCAGCAGCCCCAGAACCCCGGGGGAGACCCAGTACTTC,CASSPRTPGETQYF
.,TRBV6-4,TRBJ1-1,many,TGTGCCAGCAGTTACCGTACTGCGATGAACACTGAAGCTTTCTTT,CASSYRTAMNTEAFF
TRBD2,TRBV20-1,TRBJ2-7,many,TGCAGTGCTCTAAGCGGGACCAGCTCCTACGAGCAGTACTTC,CSALSGTSSYEQYF
.,TRBV3-1,TRBJ1-1,many,TGTGCCAGCAGCCAGCCGGGAATGAACACTGAAGCTTTCTTT,CASSQPGMNTEAFF
TRBD2,TRBV7-9,TRBJ2-5,many,TGTGCCAGCAGCTTAGGTCAGACTAGCGGGAGCTCGGAGACCCAGTACTTC,CASSLGQTSGSSETQYF
TRBD2,TRBV6-1,TRBJ2-5,many,TGTGCCAGCAGCCTCCTAGCGGGAGCCTTCCAAGAGACCCAGTACTTC,CASSLLAGAFQETQYF
TRBD1,TRBV3-1,TRBJ2-6,few,TGTGCCAGCAGCCAAGATGTGCCCGGGACAGGGAACGGGGCCAACGTCCTGACTTTC,CASSQDVPGTGNGANVLTF
.,TRBV6-1,TRBJ2-3,many,TGTGCCAGCAGTGCCGGACCCGGCACAGATACGCAGTATTTT,CASSAGPGTDTQYF
TRBD1,TRBV2,TRBJ2-5,many,TGTGCCAGCAGTAGCCCGGGACAGGGGTCACAAGAGACCCAGTACTTC,CASSSPGQGSQETQYF
.,TRBV5-4,TRBJ2-3,.,TGTGCCAGCAGCTCCTCACGGGGTGGAGATACGCAGTATTTT,CASSSSRGGDTQYF
.,TRBV11-2,TRBJ2-7,.,TGTGCCAGCGGGCGGACCCCCTACGAGCAGTACTTC,CASGRTPYEQYF
TRBD2,TRBV24-1,TRBJ2-3,many,TGTGCCACCAGTGATTCGACTAGCGGGCGCACAGATACGCAGTATTTT,CATSDSTSGRTDTQYF
TRBD1,TRBV5-1,TRBJ2-1,many,TGCGCCAGCAGCTCCAACCCACAACGACAGGGACGCGAGCAGTTCTTC,CASSSNPQRQGREQFF
.,TRBV4-1,TRBJ2-3,many,TGCGCCAGCAGCCAAGGTGGTACTCCCCGCACAGATACGCAGTATTTT,CASSQGGTPRTDTQYF
.,TRBV7-3,TRBJ2-1,.,TGTGCCAGCAGCAGCCCGGTACTAGCTAATAAGCAGTTCTTC,CASSSPVLANKQFF
TRBD2,TRBV7-3,TRBJ2-4,.,TGTGCCAGCAGCGTGTGGGGAGGGCTCAAAAACATTCAGTACTTC,CASSVWGGLKNIQYF
TRBD2,TRBV2,TRBJ2-1,many,TGTGCCAGCAAATCTAGCGGGAGAGGGTACAATGAGCAGTTCTTC,CASKSSGRGYNEQFF
TRBD2,TRBV9,TRBJ2-3,many,TGTGCCAGCAGCGTAGTTCCGGGAGGGCCTGGAGATACGCAGTATTTT,CASSVVPGGPGDTQYF
TRBD1,TRBV27,TRBJ1-5,many,TGTGCCAGCAGTTCAAAGACAGGGGTGAATCAGCCCCAGCATTTT,CASSSKTGVNQPQHF
TRBD2,TRBV5-1,TRBJ2-7,many,TGCGCCAGCAGCTTGAGTCTAGCGGGGCGAGGTTACGAGCAGTACTTC,CASSLSLAGRGYEQYF
.,TRBV12-5,TRBJ2-1,many,TGTGCTAGTGGTTCTTCTAGAGGTGAGCAGTTCTTC,CASGSSRGEQFF
.,TRBV28,TRBJ2-7,many,TGTGCCAGCAGCACACAGGTCTCCTACGAGCAGTACTTC,CASSTQVSYEQYF
.,TRBV6-1,TRBJ1-2,many,TGTGCCAGCAGTGCGGGACTCACAAACTATGGCTACACCTTC,CASSAGLTNYGYTF
TRBD2,TRBV9,TRBJ2-1,many,TGTGCCAGCAGCCCCAGCGGGGAGGGATACACTTACAATGAGCAGTTCTTC,CASSPSGEGYTYNEQFF
TRBD1,TRBV13,TRBJ2-7,many,TGTGCCAGCAGCCTCGACAGGGGGCCTAGCAACTACGAGCAGTACTTC,CASSLDRGPSNYEQYF
.,TRBV24-1,TRBJ2-3,many,TGTGCCACCGGTCTGGGGGCCTCCATGGACACAGATACGCAGTATTTT,CATGLGASMDTDTQYF
TRBD1,TRBV3-1,TRBJ1-6,many,TGTGCCAGCAACTCACCACTACTGGACAGGAGTGAAAATTCACCCCTCCACTTT,CASNSPLLDRSENSPLHF